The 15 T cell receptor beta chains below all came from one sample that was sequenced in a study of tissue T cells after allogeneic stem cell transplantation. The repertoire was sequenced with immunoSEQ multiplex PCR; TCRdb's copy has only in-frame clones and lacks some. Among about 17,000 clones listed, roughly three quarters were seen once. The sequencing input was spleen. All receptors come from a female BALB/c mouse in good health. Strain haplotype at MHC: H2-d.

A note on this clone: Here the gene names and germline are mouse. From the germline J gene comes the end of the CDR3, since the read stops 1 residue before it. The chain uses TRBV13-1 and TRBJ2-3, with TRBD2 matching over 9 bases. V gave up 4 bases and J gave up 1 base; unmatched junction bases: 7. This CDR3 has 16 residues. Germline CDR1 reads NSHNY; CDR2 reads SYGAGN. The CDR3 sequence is CASSTGLGGGAETLYF. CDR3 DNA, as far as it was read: TGTGCCAGCAGTACAGGGCTGGGGGGGGGTGCAGAAACGCTGTAT.

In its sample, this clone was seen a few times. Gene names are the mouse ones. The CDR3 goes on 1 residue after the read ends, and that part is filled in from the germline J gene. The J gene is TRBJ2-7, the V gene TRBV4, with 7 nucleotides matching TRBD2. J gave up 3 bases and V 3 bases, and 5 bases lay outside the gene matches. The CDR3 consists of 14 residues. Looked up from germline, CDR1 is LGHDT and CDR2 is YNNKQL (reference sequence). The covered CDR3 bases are TGTGCCAGCAGCTATATTGGGGGGAACTATGAACAGTAC. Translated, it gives CASSYIGGNYEQY. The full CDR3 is CASSYIGGNYEQYF.

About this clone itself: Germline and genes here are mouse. The CDR3 spells CASIREVFF. CDR3 bases read: TGTGCCAGCATCAGAGAAGTCTTC. The chain employs TRBV14 and TRBJ1-1; D not resolved. From the germline J gene comes the end of the CDR3, since the read stops 1 residue before it. The CDR3 length is 9 residues. Germline CDR1 reads SGHDT; CDR2 reads FRDEAV. V lost 6 bases, J lost 7 bases, and 4 bases lay in between.

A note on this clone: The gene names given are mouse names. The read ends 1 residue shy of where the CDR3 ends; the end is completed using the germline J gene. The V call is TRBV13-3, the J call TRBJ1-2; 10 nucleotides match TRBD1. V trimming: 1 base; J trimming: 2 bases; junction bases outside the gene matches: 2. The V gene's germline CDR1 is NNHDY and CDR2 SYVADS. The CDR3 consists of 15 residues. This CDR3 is CASSDPGQGNSDYTF. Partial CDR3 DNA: TGTGCCAGCAGTGATCCGGGACAGGGGAACTCCGACTACACC.

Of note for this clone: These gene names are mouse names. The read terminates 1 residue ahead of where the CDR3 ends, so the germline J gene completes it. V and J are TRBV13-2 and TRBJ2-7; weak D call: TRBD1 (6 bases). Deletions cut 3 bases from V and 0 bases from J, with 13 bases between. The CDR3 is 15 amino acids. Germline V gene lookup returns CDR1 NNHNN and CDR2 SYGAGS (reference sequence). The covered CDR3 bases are TGTGCCAGCGGTGTGCTGACAGGTAGCTCCTATGAACAGTAC. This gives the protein CASGVLTGSSYEQY. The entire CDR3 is CASGVLTGSSYEQYF.

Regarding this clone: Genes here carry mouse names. CDR3 amino acids: CASSQEWGSQNTLYF. The sequenced CDR3 bases are TGTGCCAGCAGCCAAGAATGGGGTAGTCAAAACACCTTGTAC. The V call is TRBV2, the J call TRBJ2-4, with D perhaps TRBD2 (5 bases). The CDR3 end falls 1 residue outside the read, so it is completed with the germline J gene. V was shortened by 0 bases and J by 0 bases, with 7 bases between the two germline ends. Germline-derived CDR1 and CDR2 are LGHNA and YSYQKL. This CDR3 is 15 amino acids long.

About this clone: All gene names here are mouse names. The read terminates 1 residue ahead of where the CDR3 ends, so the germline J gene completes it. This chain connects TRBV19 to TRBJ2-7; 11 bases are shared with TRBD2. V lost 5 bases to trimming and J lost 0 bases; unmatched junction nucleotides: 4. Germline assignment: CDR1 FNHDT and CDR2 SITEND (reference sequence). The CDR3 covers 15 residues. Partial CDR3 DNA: TGTGCCAGCAGCCGGGACTGGGGGAGCTCCTATGAACAGTAC. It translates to CASSRDWGSSYEQY. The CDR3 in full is CASSRDWGSSYEQYF. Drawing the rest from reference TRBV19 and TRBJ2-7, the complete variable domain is GGIITQTPKFLIGQEGQKLTLKCQQNFNHDTMYWYRQDSGKGLRLIYYSITENDLQKGDLSEGYDASREKKSSFSLTVTSAQKNEMAVFLCASSRDWGSSYEQYFGPGTRLTVL.

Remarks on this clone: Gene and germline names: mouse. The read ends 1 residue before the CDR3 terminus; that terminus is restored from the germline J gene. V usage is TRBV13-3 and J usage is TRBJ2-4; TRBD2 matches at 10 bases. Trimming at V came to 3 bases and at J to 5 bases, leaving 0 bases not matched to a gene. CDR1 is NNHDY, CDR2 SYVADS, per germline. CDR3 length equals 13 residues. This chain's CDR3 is CASSGLGGNTLYF. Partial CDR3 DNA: TGTGCCAGCAGTGGACTGGGGGGAAACACCTTGTAC.

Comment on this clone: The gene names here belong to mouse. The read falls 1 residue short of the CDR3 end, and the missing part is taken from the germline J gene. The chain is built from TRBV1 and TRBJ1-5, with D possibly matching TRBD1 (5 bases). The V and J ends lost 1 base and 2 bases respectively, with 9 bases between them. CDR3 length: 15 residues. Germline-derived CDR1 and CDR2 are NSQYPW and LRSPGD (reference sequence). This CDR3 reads CTCSAGGGDNQAPLF. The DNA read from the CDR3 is TGCACCTGCAGTGCAGGGGGCGGTGACAACCAGGCTCCGCTT.

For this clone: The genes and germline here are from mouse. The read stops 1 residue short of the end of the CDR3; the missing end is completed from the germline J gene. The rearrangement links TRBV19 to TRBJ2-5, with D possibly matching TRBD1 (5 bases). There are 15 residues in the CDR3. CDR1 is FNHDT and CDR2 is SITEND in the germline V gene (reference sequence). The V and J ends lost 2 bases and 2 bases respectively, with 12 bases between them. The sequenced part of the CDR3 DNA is TGTGCCAGCAGTATGGTGAGGGGAAGCCAAGACACCCAGTAC. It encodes CASSMVRGSQDTQY. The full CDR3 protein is CASSMVRGSQDTQYF.

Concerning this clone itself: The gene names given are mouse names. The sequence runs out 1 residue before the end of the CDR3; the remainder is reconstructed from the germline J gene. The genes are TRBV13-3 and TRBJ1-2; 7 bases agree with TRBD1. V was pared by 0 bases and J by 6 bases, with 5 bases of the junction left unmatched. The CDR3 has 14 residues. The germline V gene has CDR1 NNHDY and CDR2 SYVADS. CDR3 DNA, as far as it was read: TGTGCCAGCAGTGATGCTGACAGGGAGGCCGACTACACC. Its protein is CASSDADREADYT. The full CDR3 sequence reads CASSDADREADYTF.

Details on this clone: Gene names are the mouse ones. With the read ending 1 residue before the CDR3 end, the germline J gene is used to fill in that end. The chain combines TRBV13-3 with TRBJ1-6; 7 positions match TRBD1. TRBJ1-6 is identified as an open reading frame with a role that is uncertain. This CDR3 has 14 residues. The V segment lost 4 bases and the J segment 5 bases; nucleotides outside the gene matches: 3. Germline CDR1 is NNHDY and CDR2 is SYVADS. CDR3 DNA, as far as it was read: TGTGCCAGCAGTCCGGGACAGAATAATTCGCCCCTCTAC. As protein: CASSPGQNNSPLY. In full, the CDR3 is CASSPGQNNSPLYF.

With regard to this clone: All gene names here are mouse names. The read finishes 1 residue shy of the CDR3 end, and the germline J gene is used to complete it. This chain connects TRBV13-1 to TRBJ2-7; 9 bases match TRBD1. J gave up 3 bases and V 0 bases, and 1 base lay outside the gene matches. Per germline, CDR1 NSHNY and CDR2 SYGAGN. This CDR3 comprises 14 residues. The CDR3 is CASSDETGGYEQYF. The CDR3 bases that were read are TGTGCCAGCAGTGATGAGACAGGGGGCTATGAACAGTAC.

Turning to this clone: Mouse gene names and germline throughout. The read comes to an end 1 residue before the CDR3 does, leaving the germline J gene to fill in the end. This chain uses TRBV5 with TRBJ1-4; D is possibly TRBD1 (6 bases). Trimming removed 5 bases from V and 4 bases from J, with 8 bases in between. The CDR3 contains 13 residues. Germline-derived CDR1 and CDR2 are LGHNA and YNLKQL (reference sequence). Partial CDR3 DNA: TGTGCCAGCAGCACAGGGTTCAACGAAAGATTATTT. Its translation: CASSTGFNERLF. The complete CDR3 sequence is CASSTGFNERLFF.

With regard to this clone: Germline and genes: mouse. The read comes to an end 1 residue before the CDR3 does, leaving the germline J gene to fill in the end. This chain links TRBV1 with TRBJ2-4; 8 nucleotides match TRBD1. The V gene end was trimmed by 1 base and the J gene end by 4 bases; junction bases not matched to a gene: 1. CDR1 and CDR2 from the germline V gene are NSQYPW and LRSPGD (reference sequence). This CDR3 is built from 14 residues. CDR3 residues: CTCSAAGQENTLYF. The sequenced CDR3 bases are TGCACCTGCAGTGCAGCGGGACAGGAAAACACCTTGTAC.